The clone carrying this T cell receptor beta chain was seen a few times. The antigen is undetermined. The data belong to a study of human T cells and chemical hapten exposure. General study results and limits: PT1 expanded TCR counts and patch test score correlated positively.

This CDR3 has 10 amino acids. The ends were cut back, 1 base at V and 8 bases at J, with 0 bases in the middle. Germline V CDR1 and CDR2: SEHNR, FQNEAQ (reference sequence). The time point was: patch test 2, 6 weeks after DPC sensitization. The treatment denotes: therapeutic diphenylcyclopropenone sensitization with weekly scalp DPC. As handled by the study authors: A per-sample median of about 100,000 TCRs was observed, with counts ranging from roughly 23,224 to 700,000. TCRdb ran MiXCR on the RACE reads and lists one entry per CDR3 protein. The V and J calls were not made by the authors but by TCRdb's processing. The sample contains 140,000 or so distinct CDR3 sequences, 12% of which appear only once.

Sequencing was performed on whole blood, taken in connection with sensitization to the hapten diphenylcyclopropenone (DPC). This chain joins TRBV7-9 and TRBJ2-1; D gene ambiguous. The receptor comes from a woman aged 45-60 years with alopecia areata. Some clones in this sample may be carry-over from other donors' samples. The CDR3 here is CASSLDEQFF. CDR3 coding DNA: TGTGCCAGCAGCTTAGATGAGCAGTTCTTC.